A single TCR beta chain is shown here with its context. The antigen remains unidentified. Profiled with immunoSEQ multiplex PCR; TCRdb holds only in-frame clones, not every one. Of roughly 330,000 clones listed, roughly 90% are singletons. The V gene's germline CDR1 is GTSNPN and CDR2 SVGIG (reference sequence). V lost 7 bases, J lost 3 bases, and 9 bases lay in between. This CDR3 is built from 11 residues. These data originate in a study of cytomegalovirus exposure and HLA in healthy donors. Findings and limits, study-wide: There were some public TCRs occurring in many donors, but most TCR sequences were rare. According to reports, the classifier identified cytomegalovirus status with high specificity and sensitivity.

Specimen: PBMCs. The chain employs TRBV30 and TRBJ2-5; D is unclear. The sequence derives from a woman between 25 and 40 years old in good health and CMV-seropositive. For the CDR3, the DNA is TGTGCCTTGGCCGATAAAGAGACCCAGTACTTC. Its translation is CALADKETQYF.